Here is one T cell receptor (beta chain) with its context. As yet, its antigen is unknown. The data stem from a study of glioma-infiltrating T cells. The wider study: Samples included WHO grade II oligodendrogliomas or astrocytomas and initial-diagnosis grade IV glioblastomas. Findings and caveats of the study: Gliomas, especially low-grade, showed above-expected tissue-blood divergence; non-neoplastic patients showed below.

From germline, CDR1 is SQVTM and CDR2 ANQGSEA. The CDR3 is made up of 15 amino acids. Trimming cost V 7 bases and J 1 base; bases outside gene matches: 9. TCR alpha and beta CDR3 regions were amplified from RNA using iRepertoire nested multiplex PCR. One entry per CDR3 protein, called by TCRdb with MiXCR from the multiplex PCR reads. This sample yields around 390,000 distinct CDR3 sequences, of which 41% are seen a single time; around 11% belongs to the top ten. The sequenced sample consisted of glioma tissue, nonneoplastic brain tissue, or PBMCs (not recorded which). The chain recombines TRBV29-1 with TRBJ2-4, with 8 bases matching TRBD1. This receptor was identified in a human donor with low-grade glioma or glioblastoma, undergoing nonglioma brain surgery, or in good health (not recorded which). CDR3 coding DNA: TGCAGCGGCCAGGGGGCGAGAATCGCCAAAAACATTCAGTACTTC. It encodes CSGQGARIAKNIQYF.